This record covers a single T cell receptor (beta chain). Its antigen is still unknown. The sample originates from a study of lymphopenia after photon versus proton radiotherapy. Study findings and constraints: Under photons, naive T cells and diversity fell while effector/memory populations rose.

The junction had 7 bases not matched to a gene; V was cut back by 4 bases and J by 4 bases. The CDR3 loop spans 14 amino acids. Germline assignment: CDR1 SGHRS and CDR2 YFSETQ. Some clones are missing from TCRdb's copy, which holds only in-frame ones; the method was immunoSEQ multiplex PCR. Here the sample spans roughly 25,000 clones, roughly 90% being singletons. This sequence was found in a woman in her forties or fifties with cholangiocarcinoma. The rearrangement uses TRBV5-1 and TRBJ1-2, with TRBD1 identical over 7 bases. The input for sequencing was peripheral blood, taken from a patient treated with photon-based radiotherapy. This chain's CDR3 is CASSPGQAPYGYTF. The CDR3 nucleotides are TGCGCCAGCAGCCCAGGACAGGCACCCTATGGCTACACCTTC.